This T cell receptor beta chain was observed in a study of shared clonotypes between healthy human individuals. All donors qualified as healthy HIV-negative adults and had experienced no recent acute infections or vaccinations. Everyone who donated was a Caucasian adult who lived in Nashville, Tennessee. Unsorted samples used tens of millions of PBMCs for genomic DNA. V was pared by 4 bases and J by 0 bases, with 7 bases of the junction left unmatched. This CDR3 has 17 residues. Germline CDR1 reads MGHRA; CDR2 reads YSYEKL. Method: immunoSEQ multiplex PCR; TCRdb's copy keeps in-frame clones and lacks some. This table has 450,000 to 650,000 clones, around 80% appearing once.

The chain uses TRBV4-1 and TRBJ2-4; TRBD2 matches 9 bases. This sequence was found in a woman between 35 and 50 years old in good health. Some clones in this sample may be carry-over from other donors' samples. Sequenced input: PBMCs. The DNA of the CDR3 is TGCGCCAGCAGCCCCGGGACTAGCCTGTTAGCCAAAAACATTCAGTACTTC. Translated: CASSPGTSLLAKNIQYF.